This TCR beta chain is from a study of graft-versus-host responses after intestinal transplantation. Study-level information: Uniformly, recipients were administered anti-thymocyte globulin induction with subsequent tacrolimus and steroids for two to three years. Overall study results and limits: Detected in recipient marrow were GvH clones, some of which were first observed in ileum or blood.

Germline CDR1 and CDR2: LNHNV and YYDKDF (reference sequence). The CDR3 contains 14 residues. V shed 4 bases and J shed 7 bases, with 16 bases lying between them. On this clone itself: The target antigen is unknown.

Clones were sequenced by immunoSEQ multiplex PCR, and TCRdb holds only the in-frame ones, with some missing. The sample contains 85,000 to 100,000 clones, 86% of which appear only once. The sequencing used PBMCs, collected 255 days after intestinal transplant. V usage is TRBV15 and J usage is TRBJ1-1; D is undetermined. This clonotype was sampled from a human patient who received an intestinal transplant, so some T cells may come from the graft donor. CDR3 DNA sequence: TGTGCCACCAGCAATCTCGTGGAGGCTATTGAAGCTTTCTTT. It yields the protein CATSNLVEAIEAFF.